This TCR beta chain is from a study of T-cell memory formation after mild COVID-19. Whole-study context: TCR clusters largely stayed donor specific. The study's findings and limits: Later expanders leaned CD4+, whereas clones that contracted between day 15 and 85 were balanced CD4/CD8. Most CD4+ clones that shrank were in CM and EM, while CD8+ ones turned up in EMRA.

This clonotype was seen more than once but under ten times. Its cognate antigen is unknown. This CDR3 spans 17 amino acids. The germline gives CDR1 SEHNR, CDR2 FQNEAQ (reference sequence). With V trimmed by 4 bases and J by 5 bases, 15 bases remained unmatched. Using its own MiXCR run on the 5' RACE reads, TCRdb lists one record per CDR3 protein. Of fewer than 450,000 distinct CDR3 sequences listed, approximately 25% are singletons. The sequenced sample was PBMCs or a T cell subset sorted from them (not recorded which). This receptor was identified in an adult woman who had mild COVID-19 (a few samples of this study predate the infection). Cell type and time point are not known. The chain links TRBV7-9 to TRBJ2-5, with 8 bases fitting TRBD2. As DNA, the CDR3 is TGTGCCAGCAGCTGGGGGACTGGCGGGGGGTCTCGGGAGACCCAGTACTTC. This sequence encodes CASSWGTGGGSRETQYF.